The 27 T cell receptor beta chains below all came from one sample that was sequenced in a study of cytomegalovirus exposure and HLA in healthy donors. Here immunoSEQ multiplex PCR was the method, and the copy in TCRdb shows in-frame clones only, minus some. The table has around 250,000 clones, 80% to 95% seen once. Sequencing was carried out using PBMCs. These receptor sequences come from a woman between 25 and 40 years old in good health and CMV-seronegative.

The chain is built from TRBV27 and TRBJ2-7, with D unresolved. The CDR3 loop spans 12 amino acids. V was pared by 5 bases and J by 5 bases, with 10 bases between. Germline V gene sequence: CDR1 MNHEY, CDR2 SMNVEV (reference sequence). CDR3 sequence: CASSPRRDEQYF. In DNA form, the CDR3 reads TGTGCCAGCAGTCCCCGACGGGACGAGCAGTACTTC.

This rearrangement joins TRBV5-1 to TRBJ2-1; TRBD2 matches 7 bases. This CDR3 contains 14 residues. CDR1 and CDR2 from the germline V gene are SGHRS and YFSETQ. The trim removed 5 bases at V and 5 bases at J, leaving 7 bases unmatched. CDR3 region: CASRVASGNNEQFF. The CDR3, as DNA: TGCGCCAGCAGGGTGGCTAGCGGCAACAATGAGCAGTTCTTC.

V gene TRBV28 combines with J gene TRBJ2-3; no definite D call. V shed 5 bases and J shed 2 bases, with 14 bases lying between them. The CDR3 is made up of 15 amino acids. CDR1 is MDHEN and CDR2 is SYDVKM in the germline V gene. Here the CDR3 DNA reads TGTGCCAGCAGTCCCCCGAGCCCACCCACAGATACGCAGTATTTT. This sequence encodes CASSPPSPPTDTQYF. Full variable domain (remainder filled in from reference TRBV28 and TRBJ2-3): DVKVTQSSRYLVKRTGEKVFLECVQDMDHENMFWYRQDPGLGLRLIYFSYDVKMKEKGDIPEGYSVSREKKERFSLILESASTNQTSMYLCASSPPSPPTDTQYFGPGTRLTVL.

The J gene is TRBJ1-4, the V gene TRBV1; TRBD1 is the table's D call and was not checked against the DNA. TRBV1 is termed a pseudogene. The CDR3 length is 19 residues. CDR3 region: CTSSQGGTGGAGHDEKLFF. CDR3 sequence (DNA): TGCACCAGCAGCCAAGGGGGGACAGGGGGCGCAGGACATGATGAAAAACTGTTTTTT.

In nucleotides, the CDR3 is TGCAGTGGGGATGGCTACACCTTC. It is translated as CSGDGYTF. The chain has TRBV29-1 and TRBJ1-2; D unclear. CDR1 and CDR2 (germline): SQVTM, ANQGSEA. The CDR3 has 8 amino acids.

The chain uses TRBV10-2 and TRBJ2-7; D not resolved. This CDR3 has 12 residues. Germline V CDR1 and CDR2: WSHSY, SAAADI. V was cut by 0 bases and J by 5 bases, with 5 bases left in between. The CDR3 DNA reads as TGCGCCAGCAGTGAGTCGTCGAACGAGCAGTACTTC. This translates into CASSESSNEQYF.

The CDR3 bases are TGTGCCAGCAGTGGCGGCGGGGAGCTGTTTTTT. Translation gives CASSGGGELFF. The chain recombines TRBV6-5 with TRBJ2-2, with unresolved D. The V end was cut by 5 bases, the J end by 7 bases, with 5 bases between. There are 11 residues in the CDR3. The germline V gene has CDR1 MNHEY and CDR2 SVGAGI.

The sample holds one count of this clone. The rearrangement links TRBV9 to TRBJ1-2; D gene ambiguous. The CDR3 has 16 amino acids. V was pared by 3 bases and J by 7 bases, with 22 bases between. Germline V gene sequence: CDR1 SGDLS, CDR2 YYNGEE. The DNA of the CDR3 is TGTGCCAGCAGCGCCCGATCGGATCCTGGGCGGGGTGGCTACACCTTC. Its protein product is CASSARSDPGRGGYTF. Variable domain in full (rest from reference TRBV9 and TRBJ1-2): DSGVTQTPKHLITATGQRVTLRCSPRSGDLSVYWYQQSLDQGLQFLIQYYNGEERAKGNILERFSAQQFPDLHSELNLSSLELGDSALYFCASSARSDPGRGGYTFGSGTRLTVV.

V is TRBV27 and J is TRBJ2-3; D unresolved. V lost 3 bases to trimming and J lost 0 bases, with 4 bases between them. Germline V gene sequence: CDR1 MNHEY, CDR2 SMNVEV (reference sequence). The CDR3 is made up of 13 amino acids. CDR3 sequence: CASSFVSTDTQYF. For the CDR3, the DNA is TGTGCCAGCAGTTTTGTTAGCACAGATACGCAGTATTTT.

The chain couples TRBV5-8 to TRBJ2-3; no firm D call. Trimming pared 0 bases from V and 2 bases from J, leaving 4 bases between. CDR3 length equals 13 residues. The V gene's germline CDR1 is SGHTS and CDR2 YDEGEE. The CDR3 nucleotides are TGTGCCAGCAGCTTGGGGGACACAGATACGCAGTATTTT. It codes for CASSLGDTDTQYF.

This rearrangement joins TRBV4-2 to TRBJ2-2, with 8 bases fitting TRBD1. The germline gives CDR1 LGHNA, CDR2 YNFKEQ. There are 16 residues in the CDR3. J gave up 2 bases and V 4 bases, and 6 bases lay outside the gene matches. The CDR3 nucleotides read TGTGCCAGCAGCCGAGCCCAGGGGGCAAACACCGGGGAGCTGTTTTTT. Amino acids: CASSRAQGANTGELFF.

Here the CDR3 reads CASSPLGEGSYEQYF. The CDR3 nucleotides read TGTGCCAGCAGCCCCTTGGGGGAGGGCTCCTACGAGCAGTACTTC. The chain carries TRBV27 and TRBJ2-7; TRBD2 aligns across 7 bases. This CDR3 has 15 amino acids. CDR1 is MNHEY, CDR2 SMNVEV, per germline (reference sequence). The V segment lost 6 bases and the J segment 0 bases; nucleotides outside the gene matches: 8.

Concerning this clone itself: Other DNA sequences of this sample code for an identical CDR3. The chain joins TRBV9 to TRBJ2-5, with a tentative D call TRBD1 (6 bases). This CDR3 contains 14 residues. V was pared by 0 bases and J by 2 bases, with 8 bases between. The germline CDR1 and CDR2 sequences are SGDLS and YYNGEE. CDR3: CASSVGGQQETQYF. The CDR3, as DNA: TGTGCCAGCAGCGTAGGGGGACAACAAGAGACCCAGTACTTC.

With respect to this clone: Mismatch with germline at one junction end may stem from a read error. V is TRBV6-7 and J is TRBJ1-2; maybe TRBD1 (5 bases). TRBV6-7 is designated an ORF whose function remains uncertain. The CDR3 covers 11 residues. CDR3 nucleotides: TGTGCCAGCAGTTACGACAGTTGGAACTCCTTC. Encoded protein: CASSYDSWNSF.

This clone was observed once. CDR3: CAHTSGNSYEQYF. CDR3 bases: TGTGCCCACACTAGCGGTAACTCCTACGAGCAGTACTTC. The V gene is TRBV30, the J gene TRBJ2-7, with 8 bases that match TRBD2. Germline CDR1 GTSNPN, CDR2 SVGIG (reference sequence). V lost 8 bases and J lost 0; bases outside the gene matches: 6. The CDR3 runs 13 residues.

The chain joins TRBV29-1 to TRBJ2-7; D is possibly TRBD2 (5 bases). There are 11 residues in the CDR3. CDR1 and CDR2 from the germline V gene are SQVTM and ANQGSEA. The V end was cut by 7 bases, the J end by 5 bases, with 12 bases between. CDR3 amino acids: CSAFGLDEQYF. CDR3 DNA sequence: TGCAGCGCGTTTGGACTCGACGAGCAGTACTTC.

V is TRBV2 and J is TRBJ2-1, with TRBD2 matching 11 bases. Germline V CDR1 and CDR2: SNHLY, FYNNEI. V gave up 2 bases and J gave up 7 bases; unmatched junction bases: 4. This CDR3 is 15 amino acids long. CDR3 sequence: CASSEFSGRGNEQFF. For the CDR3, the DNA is TGTGCCAGCAGTGAATTTAGCGGGAGGGGTAATGAGCAGTTCTTC.

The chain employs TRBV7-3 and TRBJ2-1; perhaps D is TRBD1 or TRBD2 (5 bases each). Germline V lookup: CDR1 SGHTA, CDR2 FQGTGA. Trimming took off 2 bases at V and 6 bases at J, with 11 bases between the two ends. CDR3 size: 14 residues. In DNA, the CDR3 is TGTGCCAGCAGCTTAGAGGGGAACGGCAATGAGCAGTTCTTC. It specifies CASSLEGNGNEQFF.

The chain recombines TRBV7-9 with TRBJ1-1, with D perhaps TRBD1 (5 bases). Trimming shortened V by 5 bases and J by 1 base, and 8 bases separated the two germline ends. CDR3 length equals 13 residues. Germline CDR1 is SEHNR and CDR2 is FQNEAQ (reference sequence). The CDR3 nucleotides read TGTGCCAGCAGCGCCACAGGGAACACTGAAGCTTTCTTT. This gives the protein CASSATGNTEAFF.

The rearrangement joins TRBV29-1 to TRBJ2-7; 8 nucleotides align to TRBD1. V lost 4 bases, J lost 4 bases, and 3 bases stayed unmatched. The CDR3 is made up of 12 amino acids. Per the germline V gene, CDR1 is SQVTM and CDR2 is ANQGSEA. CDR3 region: CSVAGQGYEQYF. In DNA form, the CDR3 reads TGCAGCGTTGCCGGACAGGGATACGAGCAGTACTTC.

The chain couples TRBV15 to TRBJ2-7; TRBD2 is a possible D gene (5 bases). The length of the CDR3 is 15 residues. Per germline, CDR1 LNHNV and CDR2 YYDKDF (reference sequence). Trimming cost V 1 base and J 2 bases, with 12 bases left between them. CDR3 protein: CATSRGAAGPYEQYF. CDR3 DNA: TGTGCCACCAGCAGAGGAGCGGCAGGCCCCTACGAGCAGTACTTC. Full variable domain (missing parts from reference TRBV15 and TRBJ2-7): DAMVIQNPRYQVTQFGKPVTLSCSQTLNHNVMYWYQQKSSQAPKLLFHYYDKDFNNEADTPDNFQSRRPNTSFCFLDIRSPGLGDTAMYLCATSRGAAGPYEQYFGPGTRLTVT.

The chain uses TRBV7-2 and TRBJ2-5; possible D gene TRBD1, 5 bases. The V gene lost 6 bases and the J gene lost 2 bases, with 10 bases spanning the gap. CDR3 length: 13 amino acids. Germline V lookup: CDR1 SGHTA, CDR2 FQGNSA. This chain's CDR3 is CASRPGAQETQYF. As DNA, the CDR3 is TGTGCCAGCAGGCCTGGGGCTCAAGAGACCCAGTACTTC. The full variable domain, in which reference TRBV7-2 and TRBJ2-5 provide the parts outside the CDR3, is GAGVSQSPSNKVTEKGKDVELRCDPISGHTALYWYRQSLGQGLEFLIYFQGNSAPDKSGLPSDRFSAERTGGSVSTLTIQRTQQEDSAVYLCASRPGAQETQYFGPGTRLLVL.

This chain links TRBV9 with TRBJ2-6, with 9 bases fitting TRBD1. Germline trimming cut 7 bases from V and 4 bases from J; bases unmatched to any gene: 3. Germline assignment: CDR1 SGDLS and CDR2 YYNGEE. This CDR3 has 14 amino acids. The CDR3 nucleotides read TGTGCCAGCGGGACAGGGCCCGGGGCCAACGTCCTGACTTTC. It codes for CASGTGPGANVLTF.

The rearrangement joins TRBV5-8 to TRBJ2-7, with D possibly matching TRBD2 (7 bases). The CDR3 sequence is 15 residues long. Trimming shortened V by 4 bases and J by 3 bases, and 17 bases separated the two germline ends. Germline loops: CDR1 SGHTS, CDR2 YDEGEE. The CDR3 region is CASSAAGRGNYEQYF. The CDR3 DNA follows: TGTGCCAGCAGCGCCGCGGGGAGGGGGAACTACGAGCAGTACTTC.

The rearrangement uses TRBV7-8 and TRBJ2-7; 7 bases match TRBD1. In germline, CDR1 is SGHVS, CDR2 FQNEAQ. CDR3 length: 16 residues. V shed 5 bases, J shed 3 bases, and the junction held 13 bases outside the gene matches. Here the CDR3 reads CASSPGPGQTYYEQYF. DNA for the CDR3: TGTGCCAGCAGCCCAGGACCGGGACAGACTTACTACGAGCAGTACTTC.

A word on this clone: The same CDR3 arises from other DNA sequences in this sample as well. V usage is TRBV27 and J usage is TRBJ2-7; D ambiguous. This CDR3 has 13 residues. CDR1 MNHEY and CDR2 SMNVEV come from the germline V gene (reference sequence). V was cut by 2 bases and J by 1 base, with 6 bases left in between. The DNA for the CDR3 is TGTGCCAGCAGTTTAGGGCGGTCCTACGAGCAGTACTTC. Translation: CASSLGRSYEQYF.

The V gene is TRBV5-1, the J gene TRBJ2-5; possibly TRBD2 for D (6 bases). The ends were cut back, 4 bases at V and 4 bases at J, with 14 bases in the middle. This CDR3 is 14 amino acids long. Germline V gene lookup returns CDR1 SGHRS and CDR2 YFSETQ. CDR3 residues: CASSVLGTPETQYF. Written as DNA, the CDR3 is TGCGCCAGCAGCGTACTGGGGACTCCAGAGACCCAGTACTTC.